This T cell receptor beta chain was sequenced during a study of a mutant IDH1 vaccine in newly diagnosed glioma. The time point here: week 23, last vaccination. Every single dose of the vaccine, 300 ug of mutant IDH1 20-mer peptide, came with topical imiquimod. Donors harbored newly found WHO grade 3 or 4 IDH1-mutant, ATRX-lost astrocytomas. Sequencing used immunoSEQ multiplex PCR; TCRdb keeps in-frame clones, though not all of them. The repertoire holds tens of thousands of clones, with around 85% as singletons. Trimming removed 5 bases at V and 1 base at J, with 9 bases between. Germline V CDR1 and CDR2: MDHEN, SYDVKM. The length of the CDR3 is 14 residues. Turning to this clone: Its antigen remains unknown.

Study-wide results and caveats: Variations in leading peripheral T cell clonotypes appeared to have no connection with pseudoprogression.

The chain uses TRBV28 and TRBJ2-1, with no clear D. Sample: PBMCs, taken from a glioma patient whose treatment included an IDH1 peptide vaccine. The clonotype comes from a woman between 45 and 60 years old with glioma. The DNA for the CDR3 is TGTGCCAGCAGTCTTACAACGTCCTACAATGAGCAGTTCTTC. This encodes CASSLTTSYNEQFF.